This T cell receptor beta chain comes out of a study of CD8 T cells in ankylosing spondylitis. Study-level findings and limits: A subset of motif variants has previously been described in the synovial fluid and blood of reactive arthritis. Relatively rare in peripheral blood, disease-linked clones were also CD8+. Characteristic of ankylosing spondylitis blood, it appeared, was a TCR beta motif comprising roughly 8 highly homologous variants. It was reported that disease-linked clones were significantly enriched in matched ankylosing spondylitis synovial fluid.

Germline-derived CDR1 and CDR2 are KGHDR and SFDVKD. The CDR3 totals 17 residues. The V and J ends lost 0 bases and 2 bases, in that order; junction bases with no gene match: 3. This clonotype was picked up a small number of times. Its antigen is currently unknown. The TCR beta libraries were generated through quantitative 5'-RACE incorporating molecular barcodes. A single record per CDR3 protein comes from TCRdb applying MiXCR to the 5' RACE reads. The table includes 300,000 to 400,000 distinct CDR3 sequences, under 25% detected once. Sequenced input: blood, either unsorted or a sorted T cell fraction (not recorded which). The chain has TRBV24-1 and TRBJ2-3; 11 bases map to TRBD2. This TCR derives from a male donor with ankylosing spondylitis. For the CDR3, the DNA is TGTGCCACCAGTGATTTGGGGACTAGCGGAGCCACAGATACGCAGTATTTT. Protein: CATSDLGTSGATDTQYF.